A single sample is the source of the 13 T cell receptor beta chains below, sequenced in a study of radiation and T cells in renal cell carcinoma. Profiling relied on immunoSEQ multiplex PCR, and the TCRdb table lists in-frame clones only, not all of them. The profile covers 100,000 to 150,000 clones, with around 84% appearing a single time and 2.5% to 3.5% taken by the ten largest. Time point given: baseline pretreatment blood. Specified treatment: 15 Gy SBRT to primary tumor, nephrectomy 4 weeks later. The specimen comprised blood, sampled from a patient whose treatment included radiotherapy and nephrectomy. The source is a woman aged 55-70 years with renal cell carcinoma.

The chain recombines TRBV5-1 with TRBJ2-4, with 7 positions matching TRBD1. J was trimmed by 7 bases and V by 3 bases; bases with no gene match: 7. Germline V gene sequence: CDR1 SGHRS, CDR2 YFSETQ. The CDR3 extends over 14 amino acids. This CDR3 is CASSSEQGSNIQYF. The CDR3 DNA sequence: TGCGCCAGCAGCTCGGAACAGGGGTCGAACATTCAGTACTTC.

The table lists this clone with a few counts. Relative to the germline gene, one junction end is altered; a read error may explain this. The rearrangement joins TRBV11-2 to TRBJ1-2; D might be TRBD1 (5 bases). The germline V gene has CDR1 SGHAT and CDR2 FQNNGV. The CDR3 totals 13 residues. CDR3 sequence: CASSHSGDLAGNF. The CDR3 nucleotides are TGTGCCAGCAGCCATTCCGGGGACTTGGCGGGAAACTTC.

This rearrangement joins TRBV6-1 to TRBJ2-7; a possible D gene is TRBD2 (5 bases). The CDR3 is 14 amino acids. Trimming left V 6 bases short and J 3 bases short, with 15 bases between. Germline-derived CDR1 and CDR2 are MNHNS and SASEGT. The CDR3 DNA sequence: TGTGCCAGCAGGGAACTGTACAGCGGCTACGAGCAGTACTTC. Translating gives CASRELYSGYEQYF.

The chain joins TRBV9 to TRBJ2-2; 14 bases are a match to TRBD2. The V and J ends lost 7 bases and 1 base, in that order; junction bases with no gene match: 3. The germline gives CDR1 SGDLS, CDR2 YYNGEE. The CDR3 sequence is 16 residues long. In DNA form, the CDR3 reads TGTGCCAGCGGGACTAGCGGGGGCGGGAACACCGGGGAGCTGTTTTTT. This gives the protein CASGTSGGGNTGELFF.

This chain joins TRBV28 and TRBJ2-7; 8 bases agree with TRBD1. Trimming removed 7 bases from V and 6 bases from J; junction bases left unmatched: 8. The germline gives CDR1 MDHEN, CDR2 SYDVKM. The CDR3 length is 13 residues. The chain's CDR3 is CASTLDRVGEQYF. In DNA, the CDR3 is TGTGCCAGCACCCTGGACAGGGTCGGCGAGCAGTACTTC. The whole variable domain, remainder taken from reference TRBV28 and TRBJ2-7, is DVKVTQSSRYLVKRTGEKVFLECVQDMDHENMFWYRQDPGLGLRLIYFSYDVKMKEKGDIPEGYSVSREKKERFSLILESASTNQTSMYLCASTLDRVGEQYFGPGTRLTVT.

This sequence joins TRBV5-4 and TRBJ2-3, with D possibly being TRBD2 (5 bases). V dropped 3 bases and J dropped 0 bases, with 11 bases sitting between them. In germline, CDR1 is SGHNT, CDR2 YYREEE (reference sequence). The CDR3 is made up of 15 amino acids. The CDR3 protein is CASSSGLTSTDTQYF. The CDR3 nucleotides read TGTGCCAGCAGCTCCGGACTGACTAGCACAGATACGCAGTATTTT.

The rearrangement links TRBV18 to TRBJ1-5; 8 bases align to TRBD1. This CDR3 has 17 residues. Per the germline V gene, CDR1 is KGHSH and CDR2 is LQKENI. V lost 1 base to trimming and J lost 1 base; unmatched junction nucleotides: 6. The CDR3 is CASSPLSDRASNQPQHF. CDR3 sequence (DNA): TGTGCCAGCTCACCACTATCGGACAGGGCCAGCAATCAGCCCCAGCATTTT.

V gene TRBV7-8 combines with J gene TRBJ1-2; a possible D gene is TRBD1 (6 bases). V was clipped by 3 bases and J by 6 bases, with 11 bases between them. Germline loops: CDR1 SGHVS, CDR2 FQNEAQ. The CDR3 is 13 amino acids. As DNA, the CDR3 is TGTGCCAGCAGCTTCGATACAGGGAATGGCTACACCTTC. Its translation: CASSFDTGNGYTF.

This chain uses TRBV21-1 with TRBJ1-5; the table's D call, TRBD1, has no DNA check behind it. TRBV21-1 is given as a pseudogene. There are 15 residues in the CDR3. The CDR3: CASSNLLTANQPQHF. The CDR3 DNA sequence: TGTGCCAGCAGCAATCTTCTGACAGCAAATCAGCCCCAGCATTTT.

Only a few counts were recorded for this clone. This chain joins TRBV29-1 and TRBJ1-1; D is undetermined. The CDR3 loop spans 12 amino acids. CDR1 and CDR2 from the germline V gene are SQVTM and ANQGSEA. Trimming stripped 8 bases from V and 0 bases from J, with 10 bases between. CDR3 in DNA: TGCAGCCCTGTAGCAGTGAACACTGAAGCTTTCTTT. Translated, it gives CSPVAVNTEAFF.

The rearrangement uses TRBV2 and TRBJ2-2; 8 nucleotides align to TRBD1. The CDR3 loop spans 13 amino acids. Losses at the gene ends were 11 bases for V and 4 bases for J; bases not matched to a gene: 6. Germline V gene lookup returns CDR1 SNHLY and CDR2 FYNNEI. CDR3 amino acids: CAGQGALTGELFF. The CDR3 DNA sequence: TGTGCCGGGCAGGGGGCCCTCACCGGGGAGCTGTTTTTT.

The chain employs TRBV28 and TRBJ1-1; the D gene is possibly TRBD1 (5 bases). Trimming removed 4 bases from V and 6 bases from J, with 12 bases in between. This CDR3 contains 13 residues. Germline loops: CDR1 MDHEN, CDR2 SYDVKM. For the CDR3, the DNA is TGTGCCAGCAGTTCCCTGAGCAGGGCTGAAGCTTTCTTT. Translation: CASSSLSRAEAFF.

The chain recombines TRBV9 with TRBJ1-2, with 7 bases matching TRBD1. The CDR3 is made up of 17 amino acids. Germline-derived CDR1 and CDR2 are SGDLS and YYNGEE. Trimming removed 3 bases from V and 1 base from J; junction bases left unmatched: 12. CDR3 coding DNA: TGTGCCAGCAGCGGGCGTTCTGGGGGACAGAATAACTATGGCTACACCTTC. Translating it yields CASSGRSGGQNNYGYTF. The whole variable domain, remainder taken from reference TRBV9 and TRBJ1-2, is DSGVTQTPKHLITATGQRVTLRCSPRSGDLSVYWYQQSLDQGLQFLIQYYNGEERAKGNILERFSAQQFPDLHSELNLSSLELGDSALYFCASSGRSGGQNNYGYTFGSGTRLTVV.